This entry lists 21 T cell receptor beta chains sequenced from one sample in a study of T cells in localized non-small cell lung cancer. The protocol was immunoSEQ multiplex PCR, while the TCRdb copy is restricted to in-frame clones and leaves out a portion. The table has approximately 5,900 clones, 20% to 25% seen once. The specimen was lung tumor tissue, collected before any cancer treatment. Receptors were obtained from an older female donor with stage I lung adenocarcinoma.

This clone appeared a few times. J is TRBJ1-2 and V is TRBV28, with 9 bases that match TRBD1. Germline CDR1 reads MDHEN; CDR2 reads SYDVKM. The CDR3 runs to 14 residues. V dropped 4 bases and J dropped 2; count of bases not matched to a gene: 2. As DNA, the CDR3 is TGTGCCAGCAGTTCTGGACAGGGGAACTATGGCTACACCTTC. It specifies CASSSGQGNYGYTF.

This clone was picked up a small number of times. CDR3 bases: TGTGCCTGGGTGACTAGCGGGAGCACAGATACGCAGTATTTT. This translates into CAWVTSGSTDTQYF. The chain combines TRBV30 with TRBJ2-3, with TRBD2 matching 10 bases. This CDR3 spans 14 amino acids. J was trimmed by 0 bases and V by 5 bases; bases with no gene match: 2. From germline, CDR1 is GTSNPN and CDR2 SVGIG (reference sequence). The variable domain in full, completed from reference TRBV30 and TRBJ2-3, reads SQTIHQWPATLVQPVGSPLSLECTVEGTSNPNLYWYRQAAGRGLQLLFYSVGIGQISSEVPQNLSASRPQDRQFILSSKKLLLSDSGFYLCAWVTSGSTDTQYFGPGTRLTVL.

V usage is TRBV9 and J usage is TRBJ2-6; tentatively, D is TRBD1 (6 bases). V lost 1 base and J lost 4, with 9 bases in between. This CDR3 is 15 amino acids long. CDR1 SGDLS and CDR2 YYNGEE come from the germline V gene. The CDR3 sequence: CASSVSGAGANVLTF. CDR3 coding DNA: TGTGCCAGCAGCGTATCAGGGGCCGGGGCCAACGTCCTGACTTTC.

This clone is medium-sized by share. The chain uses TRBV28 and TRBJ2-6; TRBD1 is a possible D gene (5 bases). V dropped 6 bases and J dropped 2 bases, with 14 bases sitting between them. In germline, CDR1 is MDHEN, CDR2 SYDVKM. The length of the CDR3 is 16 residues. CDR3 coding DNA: TGTGCCAGCAGGCTTCCAGGGCGCCCTGGGGCCAACGTCCTGACTTTC. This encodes CASRLPGRPGANVLTF.

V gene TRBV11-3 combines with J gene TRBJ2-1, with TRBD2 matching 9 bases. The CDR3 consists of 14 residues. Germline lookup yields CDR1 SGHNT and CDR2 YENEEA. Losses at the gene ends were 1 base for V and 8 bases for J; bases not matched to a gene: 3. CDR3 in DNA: TGTGCCAGCAGCTTAGGTAGCGGGAGAGATGAGCAGTTCTTC. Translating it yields CASSLGSGRDEQFF.

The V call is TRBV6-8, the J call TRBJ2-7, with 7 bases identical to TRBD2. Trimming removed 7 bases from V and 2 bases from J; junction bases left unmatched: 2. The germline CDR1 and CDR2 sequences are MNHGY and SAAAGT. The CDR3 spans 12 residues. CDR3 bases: TGTGCCAGCACTAGCGGAACCTACGAGCAGTACTTC. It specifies CASTSGTYEQYF.

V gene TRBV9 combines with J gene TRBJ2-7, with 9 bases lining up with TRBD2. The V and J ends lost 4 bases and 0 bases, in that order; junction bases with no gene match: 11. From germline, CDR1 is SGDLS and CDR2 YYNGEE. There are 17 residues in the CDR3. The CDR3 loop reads CASSRTASGASSYEQYF. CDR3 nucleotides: TGTGCCAGCAGCCGGACCGCTAGCGGGGCATCCTCCTACGAGCAGTACTTC.

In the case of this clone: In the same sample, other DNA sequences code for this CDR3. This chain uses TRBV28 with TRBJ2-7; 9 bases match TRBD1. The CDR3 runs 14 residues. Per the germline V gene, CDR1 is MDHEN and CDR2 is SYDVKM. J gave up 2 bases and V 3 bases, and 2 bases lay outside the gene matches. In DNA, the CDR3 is TGTGCCAGCAGTTTGCGACAGGGGGCCTACGAGCAGTACTTC. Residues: CASSLRQGAYEQYF. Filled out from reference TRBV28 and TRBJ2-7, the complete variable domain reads DVKVTQSSRYLVKRTGEKVFLECVQDMDHENMFWYRQDPGLGLRLIYFSYDVKMKEKGDIPEGYSVSREKKERFSLILESASTNQTSMYLCASSLRQGAYEQYFGPGTRLTVT.

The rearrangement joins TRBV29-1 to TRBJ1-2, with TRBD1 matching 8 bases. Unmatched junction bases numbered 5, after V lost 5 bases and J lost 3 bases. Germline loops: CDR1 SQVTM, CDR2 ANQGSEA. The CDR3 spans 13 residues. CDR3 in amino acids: CSVSQGADYGYTF. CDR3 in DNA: TGCAGCGTTTCTCAGGGGGCAGACTATGGCTACACCTTC.

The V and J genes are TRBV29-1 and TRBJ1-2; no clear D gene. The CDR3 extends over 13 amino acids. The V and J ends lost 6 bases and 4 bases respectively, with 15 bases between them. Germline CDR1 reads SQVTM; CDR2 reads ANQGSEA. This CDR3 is CSVDPDWGYGYTF. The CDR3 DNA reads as TGCAGCGTGGACCCGGACTGGGGCTATGGCTACACCTTC. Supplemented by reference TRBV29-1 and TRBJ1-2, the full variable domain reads SAVISQKPSRDICQRGTSLTIQCQVDSQVTMMFWYRQQPGQSLTLIATANQGSEATYESGFVIDKFPISRPNLTFSTLTVSNMSPEDSSIYLCSVDPDWGYGYTFGSGTRLTVV.

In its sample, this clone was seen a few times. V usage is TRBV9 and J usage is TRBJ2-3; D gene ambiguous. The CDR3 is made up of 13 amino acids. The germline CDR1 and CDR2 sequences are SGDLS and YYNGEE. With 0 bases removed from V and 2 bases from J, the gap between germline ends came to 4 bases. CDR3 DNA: TGTGCCAGCAGCGTAGCGGACACAGATACGCAGTATTTT. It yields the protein CASSVADTDTQYF.

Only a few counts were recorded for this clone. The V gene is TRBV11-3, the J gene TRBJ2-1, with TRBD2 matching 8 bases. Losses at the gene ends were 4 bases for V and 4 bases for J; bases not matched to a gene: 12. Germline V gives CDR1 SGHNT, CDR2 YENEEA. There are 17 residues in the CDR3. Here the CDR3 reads CASSSPTGGGRYNEQFF. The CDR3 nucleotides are TGTGCCAGCAGCTCTCCCACCGGCGGCGGGAGGTACAATGAGCAGTTCTTC.

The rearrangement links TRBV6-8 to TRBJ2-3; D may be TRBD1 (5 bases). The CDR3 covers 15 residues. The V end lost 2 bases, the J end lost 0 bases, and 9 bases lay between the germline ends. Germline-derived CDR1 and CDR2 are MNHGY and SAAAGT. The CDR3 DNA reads TGTGCCAGCAGTTACGTCTCAGGGAGCACAGATACGCAGTATTTT. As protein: CASSYVSGSTDTQYF.

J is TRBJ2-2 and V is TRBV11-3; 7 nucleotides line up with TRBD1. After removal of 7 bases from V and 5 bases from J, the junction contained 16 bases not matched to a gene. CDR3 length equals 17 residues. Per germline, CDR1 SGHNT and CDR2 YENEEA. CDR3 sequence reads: CASTRTGLTRGTGELFF. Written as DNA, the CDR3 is TGTGCCAGCACCCGGACAGGATTAACAAGGGGGACCGGGGAGCTGTTTTTT.

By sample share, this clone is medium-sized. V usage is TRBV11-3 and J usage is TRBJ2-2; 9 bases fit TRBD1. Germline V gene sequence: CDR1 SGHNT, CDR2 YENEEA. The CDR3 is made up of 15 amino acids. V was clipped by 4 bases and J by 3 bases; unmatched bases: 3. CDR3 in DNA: TGTGCCAGCAGCTCCGGACAGGGGTACACCGGGGAGCTGTTTTTT. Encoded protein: CASSSGQGYTGELFF.

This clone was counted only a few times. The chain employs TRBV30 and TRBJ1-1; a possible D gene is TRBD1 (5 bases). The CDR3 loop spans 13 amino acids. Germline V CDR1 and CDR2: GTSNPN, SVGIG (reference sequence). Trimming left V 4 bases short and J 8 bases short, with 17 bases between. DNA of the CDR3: TGTGCCTGGAATGCAGGACAAATTGGGGAAGCTTTCTTT. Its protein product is CAWNAGQIGEAFF.

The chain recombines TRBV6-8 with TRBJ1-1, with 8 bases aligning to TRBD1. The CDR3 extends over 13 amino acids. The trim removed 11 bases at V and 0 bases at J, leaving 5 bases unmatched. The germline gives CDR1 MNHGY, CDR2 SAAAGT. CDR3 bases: TGTGCCTCCTGGGACAGGATGAACACTGAAGCTTTCTTT. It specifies CASWDRMNTEAFF.

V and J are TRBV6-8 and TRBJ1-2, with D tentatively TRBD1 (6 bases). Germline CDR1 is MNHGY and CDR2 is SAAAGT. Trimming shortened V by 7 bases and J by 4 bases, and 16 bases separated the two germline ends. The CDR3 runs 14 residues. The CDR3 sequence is CASTRKGESYGYTF. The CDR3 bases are TGTGCCAGCACTCGAAAGGGGGAGAGCTATGGCTACACCTTC.

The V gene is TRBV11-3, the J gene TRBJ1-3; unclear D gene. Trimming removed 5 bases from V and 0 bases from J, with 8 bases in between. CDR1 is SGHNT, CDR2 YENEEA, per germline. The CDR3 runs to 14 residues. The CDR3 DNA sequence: TGTGCCAGCAGCGGGAGTGGCTCTGGAAACACCATATATTTT. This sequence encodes CASSGSGSGNTIYF.

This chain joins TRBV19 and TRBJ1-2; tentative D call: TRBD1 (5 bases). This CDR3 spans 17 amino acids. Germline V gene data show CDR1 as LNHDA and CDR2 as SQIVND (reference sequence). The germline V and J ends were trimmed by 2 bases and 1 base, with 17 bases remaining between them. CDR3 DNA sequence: TGTGCCAGTAGTATACCGGTAGGGATAGGGGTTAACTATGGCTACACCTTC. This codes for CASSIPVGIGVNYGYTF.

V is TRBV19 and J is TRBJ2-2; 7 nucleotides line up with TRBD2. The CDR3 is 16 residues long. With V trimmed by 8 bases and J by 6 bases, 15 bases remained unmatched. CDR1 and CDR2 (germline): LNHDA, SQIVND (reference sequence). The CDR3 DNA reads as TGTGCCAGTCTAAGGCCGAGCGGGATGGGTCCCGGGGAGCTGTTTTTT. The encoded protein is CASLRPSGMGPGELFF.